One sample yielded the 26 T cell receptor beta chains listed below, sequenced in a study of T cells in Graves' hyperthyroidism and ophthalmopathy. Amplified regions were TCR beta CDR3 sequences from RNA transcripts. The TCR CDR3 was amplified in a first-round RT-PCR using the HTBI primer set. TCRdb independently ran MiXCR on the multiplex PCR reads; one entry per CDR3 protein. The table includes hundreds of thousands of distinct CDR3 sequences, more than 15% detected once. Sequencing was performed on blood. Every receptor here comes from a woman under 30 with Graves' hyperthyroidism.

The sample holds many counts of this clonotype. DNA of the CDR3: TGTGCCAGCAGCCCTCAACAGGCAAATGTTGGAAACACCATATATTTT. Amino acids: CASSPQQANVGNTIYF. V and J are TRBV9 and TRBJ1-3; D is possibly TRBD1 (5 bases). The CDR3 runs 16 residues. CDR1 and CDR2 from the germline V gene are SGDLS and YYNGEE. Deletions cut 4 bases from V and 3 bases from J, with 17 bases between.

Points on this clonotype: A much larger clone lies one base from this, so it may be a read error. The chain joins TRBV12-3 or TRBV12-4 to TRBJ2-2; weak D call: TRBD1 (5 bases). V was clipped by 7 bases and J by 2 bases, with 14 bases between them. This CDR3 has 15 amino acids. The CDR3 spells CASNLDTANTGELFF. As DNA, the CDR3 is TGTGCCAGCAACCTGGACACGGCTAACACCGGGGAGCTGTTTTTT.

This clonotype was found many times. The chain couples TRBV6-1 to TRBJ2-7, with no clear D. The CDR3 sequence is 15 residues long. V lost 0 bases and J 0 bases, leaving 9 bases between the germline ends. Germline V gene sequence: CDR1 MNHNS, CDR2 SASEGT. Here the CDR3 DNA reads TGTGCCAGCAGTGAAGCGGTATCCTCCTCCTACGAGCAGTACTTC. The encoded protein is CASSEAVSSSYEQYF.

This clonotype was counted at least ten times. The chain couples TRBV30 to TRBJ1-1; 9 bases line up with TRBD1. V lost 0 bases, J lost 3 bases, and 5 bases stayed unmatched. Germline V gene data show CDR1 as GTSNPN and CDR2 as SVGIG (reference sequence). This CDR3 is 15 amino acids long. CDR3 in amino acids: CAWSVTGQGYTEAFF. The CDR3 DNA reads as TGTGCCTGGAGTGTAACGGGACAGGGATACACTGAAGCTTTCTTT. Full variable domain (outside the CDR3, taken from reference TRBV30 and TRBJ1-1): SQTIHQWPATLVQPVGSPLSLECTVEGTSNPNLYWYRQAAGRGLQLLFYSVGIGQISSEVPQNLSASRPQDRQFILSSKKLLLSDSGFYLCAWSVTGQGYTEAFFGQGTRLTVV.

This clonotype was seen ten or more times. The chain joins TRBV5-1 to TRBJ2-1; 10 nucleotides agree with TRBD1. V shed 6 bases and J 6 bases; nucleotides not matched to a gene: 9. The CDR3 runs to 15 residues. The germline CDR1 and CDR2 sequences are SGHRS and YFSETQ. The CDR3 is CASTPGTGVSNEQFF. The DNA of the CDR3 is TGCGCCAGCACCCCCGGGACAGGGGTTTCCAATGAGCAGTTCTTC.

This clonotype was seen at least ten times. The chain uses TRBV11-2 and TRBJ2-5, with 8 bases lining up with TRBD2. With V trimmed by 5 bases and J by 4 bases, 12 bases remained unmatched. The CDR3 extends over 16 amino acids. Germline CDR1 is SGHAT and CDR2 is FQNNGV. The CDR3 spells CASSLGSGSPAETQYF. DNA of the CDR3: TGTGCCAGCAGCCTCGGGAGCGGGAGTCCGGCAGAGACCCAGTACTTC.

This clonotype was seen many times. The chain recombines TRBV6-1 with TRBJ1-2; D is ambiguous. The CDR3 sequence is 13 residues long. V lost 0 bases and J lost 4, with 6 bases in between. CDR1 MNHNS and CDR2 SASEGT come from the germline V gene. As DNA, the CDR3 is TGTGCCAGCAGTGAAGCCACAGCCTATGGCTACACCTTC. This codes for CASSEATAYGYTF.

This clonotype was counted between two and nine times. A junction boundary mismatches the germline segment, possibly from a read error. The V call is TRBV5-1, the J call TRBJ1-1; 7 bases agree with TRBD1. Germline assignment: CDR1 SGHRS and CDR2 YFSETQ. The CDR3 spans 14 residues. CDR3 sequence reads: CASSPGTVNTEACF. As DNA, the CDR3 is TGCGCCAGCAGCCCAGGGACAGTGAACACTGAAGCTTGCTTT.

This clonotype was detected only a few times. An end of the junction does not agree with germline; a read error may underlie this. The rearrangement joins TRBV6-5 to TRBJ2-1; D is unresolved. The CDR3 sequence is 16 residues long. Germline V gene lookup returns CDR1 MNHEY and CDR2 SVGAGI. DNA for the CDR3: TGTGCCAGCAGTTACTCTCAGAAGAGCTCCTGCAATGAGCAGTTCTTC. Protein: CASSYSQKSSCNEQFF.

Ten or more counts support this clonotype. The chain joins TRBV7-2 to TRBJ2-5; D remains ambiguous. Trimming left V 4 bases short and J 4 bases short, with 13 bases between. CDR1 and CDR2 from the germline V gene are SGHTA and FQGNSA. This CDR3 contains 14 residues. In nucleotides, the CDR3 is TGTGCCAGCAGCTCGCCAAACAGAGGAGAGACCCAGTACTTC. Its translation is CASSSPNRGETQYF. Filled out from reference TRBV7-2 and TRBJ2-5, the complete variable domain reads GAGVSQSPSNKVTEKGKDVELRCDPISGHTALYWYRQSLGQGLEFLIYFQGNSAPDKSGLPSDRFSAERTGGSVSTLTIQRTQQEDSAVYLCASSSPNRGETQYFGPGTRLLVL.

In the case of this clonotype: Possible read error: a much larger clone is one base away. J is TRBJ1-2 and V is TRBV20-1; D is undetermined. The germline V gene has CDR1 DFQATT and CDR2 SNEGSKA (reference sequence). The CDR3 covers 16 residues. The CDR3 spells CGARDLAVLPNYGYTF. In nucleotides, the CDR3 is TGCGGTGCTAGAGATCTGGCCGTCCTTCCTAACTATGGCTACACCTTC.

This clonotype was observed many times. This chain uses TRBV18 with TRBJ2-7, with D hard to call. The CDR3 sequence is 12 residues long. Trimming shortened V by 6 bases and J by 1 base, and 7 bases separated the two germline ends. CDR1 is KGHSH, CDR2 LQKENI, per germline. The CDR3 loop reads CASSRQSYEQYF. CDR3 in DNA: TGTGCCAGCTCGAGACAATCCTACGAGCAGTACTTC.

CDR3 sequence: CASSFGWANTEAFF. CDR3 nucleotide sequence: TGTGCCAGCAGCTTCGGATGGGCGAACACTGAAGCTTTCTTT. The J gene is TRBJ1-1, the V gene TRBV5-5; unclear D gene. CDR1 is SGHKS and CDR2 is YYEKEE in the germline V gene (reference sequence). V lost 2 bases to trimming and J lost 1 base, with 9 bases between them. The CDR3 runs 14 residues.

This chain connects TRBV7-9 to TRBJ1-1; TRBD1 aligns across 10 bases. Germline loops: CDR1 SEHNR, CDR2 FQNEAQ (reference sequence). The junction had 7 bases not matched to a gene; V was cut back by 4 bases and J by 5 bases. The CDR3 extends over 15 amino acids. The CDR3 bases are TGTGCCAGCAGCTCAGACAGGGGGCCAGGTACTGAAGCTTTCTTT. This sequence encodes CASSSDRGPGTEAFF.

This clonotype came up a few times. The V call is TRBV14, the J call TRBJ2-1; 9 nucleotides match TRBD1. Germline CDR1 SGHDN, CDR2 FVKESK. J was trimmed by 7 bases and V by 4 bases; bases with no gene match: 8. This CDR3 region has 15 residues. This chain's CDR3 is CASSRIDRGVNEQFF. Here the CDR3 DNA reads TGTGCCAGCAGCCGAATAGACAGGGGGGTGAATGAGCAGTTCTTC. The full variable domain, in which reference TRBV14 and TRBJ2-1 provide the parts outside the CDR3, is EAGVTQFPSHSVIEKGQTVTLRCDPISGHDNLYWYRRVMGKEIKFLLHFVKESKQDESGMPNNRFLAERTGGTYSTLKVQPAELEDSGVYFCASSRIDRGVNEQFFGPGTRLTVL.

This clonotype appeared many times. This chain joins TRBV15 and TRBJ2-3; tentative D call: TRBD2 (5 bases). Trimming cost V 5 bases and J 0 bases, with 9 bases left between them. The CDR3 contains 14 residues. Germline CDR1 reads LNHNV; CDR2 reads YYDKDF (reference sequence). The CDR3 nucleotides are TGTGCCACCAGCGGCGGACTTAGCACAGATACGCAGTATTTT. It is translated as CATSGGLSTDTQYF.

This clonotype was seen many times. This sequence joins TRBV6-1 and TRBJ2-4; D possibly corresponds to TRBD2 (5 bases). V was shortened by 7 bases and J by 3 bases, with 10 bases between the two germline ends. This CDR3 region has 13 residues. The germline CDR1 and CDR2 sequences are MNHNS and SASEGT. This chain's CDR3 is CASTGGDKNIQYF. For the CDR3, the DNA is TGTGCCAGCACCGGAGGAGACAAAAACATTCAGTACTTC.

The chain links TRBV12-3 or TRBV12-4 to TRBJ2-3, with 12 bases aligning to TRBD2. Unmatched junction bases numbered 3, after V lost 3 bases and J lost 2 bases. CDR3 length: 16 residues. CDR3 loop: CASSLASGRVTDTQYF. The DNA of the CDR3 is TGTGCCAGCAGTTTGGCTAGCGGGAGGGTCACAGATACGCAGTATTTT.

The sample holds many counts of this clonotype. The rearrangement uses TRBV5-5 and TRBJ2-1; no definite D call. The germline V and J ends were trimmed by 4 bases and 7 bases, with 3 bases remaining between them. Germline V gene lookup returns CDR1 SGHKS and CDR2 YYEKEE (reference sequence). The CDR3 is made up of 10 amino acids. Here the CDR3 DNA reads TGTGCCAGCAGCGGTAATGAGCAGTTCTTC. It specifies CASSGNEQFF.

Many counts were recorded for this clonotype. The V call is TRBV18, the J call TRBJ2-7; D remains ambiguous. V lost 3 bases and J lost 6, with 12 bases in between. The CDR3 totals 13 residues. CDR1 and CDR2 from the germline V gene are KGHSH and LQKENI. CDR3 loop: CASSPPVVSEQYF. The CDR3 region has the DNA TGTGCCAGCTCACCCCCGGTTGTGTCCGAGCAGTACTTC.

This clonotype turned up a few times. The V and J genes are TRBV6-1 and TRBJ2-7; the D is unclear. The CDR3 length is 15 residues. Germline V lookup: CDR1 MNHNS, CDR2 SASEGT. The V and J ends lost 6 bases and 0 bases respectively, with 15 bases between them. CDR3 residues: CASRLDGSGSYEQYF. The CDR3 DNA is TGTGCCAGCAGGCTGGATGGGTCCGGCTCCTACGAGCAGTACTTC.

This clonotype was picked up a small number of times. A much bigger clone sits one base away, suggesting this may be a read error. The chain links TRBV30 to TRBJ2-3; 8 bases match TRBD2. The CDR3 loop spans 13 amino acids. In germline, CDR1 is GTSNPN, CDR2 SVGIG (reference sequence). With V trimmed by 8 bases and J by 4 bases, 8 bases remained unmatched. In nucleotides, the CDR3 is TGTGCCCGGAAAAAGGGACTAGCAGATACGCAGTATTTT. Translating gives CARKKGLADTQYF.

This clonotype was found many times. The chain has TRBV7-8 and TRBJ1-6; TRBD1 matches at 7 bases. Germline trimming cut 5 bases from V and 11 bases from J; bases unmatched to any gene: 15. CDR3 length equals 16 residues. Germline V gene sequence: CDR1 SGHVS, CDR2 FQNEAQ. Here the CDR3 DNA reads TGTGCCAGCAGCGTTGACAGGGCCCCGCGGGTGGCACCCCTCCACTTT. Its protein is CASSVDRAPRVAPLHF.

The table lists this clonotype with many counts. The V and J genes are TRBV11-2 and TRBJ2-5; no clear D gene. The CDR3 totals 14 residues. Germline CDR1 is SGHAT and CDR2 is FQNNGV. Trimming took 1 base from V and 2 from J, leaving 8 bases between them. Here the CDR3 reads CASSLGAGQETQYF. In DNA, the CDR3 is TGTGCCAGCAGCTTAGGAGCAGGTCAAGAGACCCAGTACTTC. The full variable domain, in which reference TRBV11-2 and TRBJ2-5 provide the parts outside the CDR3, is EAGVAQSPRYKIIEKRQSVAFWCNPISGHATLYWYQQILGQGPKLLIQFQNNGVVDDSQLPKDRFSAERLKGVDSTLKIQPAKLEDSAVYLCASSLGAGQETQYFGPGTRLLVL.

This clonotype showed up just a few times. J is TRBJ2-7 and V is TRBV10-3; perhaps TRBD1 as D (5 bases). The ends were cut back, 2 bases at V and 2 bases at J, with 13 bases in the middle. The V gene's germline CDR1 is ENHRY and CDR2 SYGVKD. This CDR3 is 15 amino acids long. Here the CDR3 DNA reads TGTGCCATCAGTGAGGCTAGTCAGGGCCCCTACGAGCAGTACTTC. Its protein is CAISEASQGPYEQYF.

In this sample, this clonotype turned up a few times. CDR3 DNA sequence: TGTGCCAGCAGTTTAGCGGGGCGGGGCGGGTCCTACGAGCAGTACTTC. This codes for CASSLAGRGGSYEQYF. This chain uses TRBV28 with TRBJ2-7; TRBD2 is a possible D gene (6 bases). Germline V gene lookup returns CDR1 MDHEN and CDR2 SYDVKM. This CDR3 is 16 amino acids long. V shed 2 bases and J shed 1 base, with 15 bases lying between them.